This T cell receptor (beta chain) was sequenced in a study of neoadjuvant nivolumab and ipilimumab in lung cancer. Study-level information: Nivolumab 3 mg/kg was given days 1, 15 and 29, plus ipilimumab 1 mg/kg day 1 in combination. Overall study findings and caveats: Compared with tumor-adjacent uninvolved lung, resected tumors showed greater richness and clonality. Pretherapy blood TCR richness correlated positively with resected tumor richness.

The CDR3 consists of 17 residues. Per the germline V gene, CDR1 is SGHNT and CDR2 is YYREEE (reference sequence). Losses at the gene ends were 4 bases for V and 2 bases for J; bases not matched to a gene: 12. Profiled with immunoSEQ multiplex PCR; TCRdb holds only in-frame clones, not every one. Of tens of thousands of clones listed, around 80% are singletons. A note on this clone: As yet, its antigen is unknown.

The sequence came from an adult with non-small cell lung cancer. The source material was peripheral blood, sampled before neoadjuvant nivolumab, alone or with ipilimumab. The genes are TRBV5-4 and TRBJ2-1; 7 positions agree with TRBD2. The CDR3 is CASSAGLSLGPYNEQFF. The CDR3 DNA sequence: TGTGCCAGCAGCGCGGGACTATCCTTGGGACCCTACAATGAGCAGTTCTTC. Full variable domain (remainder filled in from reference TRBV5-4 and TRBJ2-1): ETGVTQSPTHLIKTRGQQVTLRCSSQSGHNTVSWYQQALGQGPQFIFQYYREEENGRGNFPPRFSGLQFPNYSSELNVNALELDDSALYLCASSAGLSLGPYNEQFFGPGTRLTVL.